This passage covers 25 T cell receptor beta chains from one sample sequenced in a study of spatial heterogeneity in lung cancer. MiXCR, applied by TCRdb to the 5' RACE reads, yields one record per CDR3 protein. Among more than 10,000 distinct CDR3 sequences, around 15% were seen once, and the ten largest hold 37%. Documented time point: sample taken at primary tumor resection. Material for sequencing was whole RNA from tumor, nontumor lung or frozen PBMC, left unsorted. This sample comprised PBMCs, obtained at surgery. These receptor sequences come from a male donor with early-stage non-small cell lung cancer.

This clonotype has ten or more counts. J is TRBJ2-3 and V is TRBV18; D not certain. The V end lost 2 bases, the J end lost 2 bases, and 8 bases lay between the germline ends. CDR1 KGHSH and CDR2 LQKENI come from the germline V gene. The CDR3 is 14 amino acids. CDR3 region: CASSPNYYTDTQYF. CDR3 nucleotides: TGTGCCAGCTCACCAAACTACTACACAGATACGCAGTATTTT.

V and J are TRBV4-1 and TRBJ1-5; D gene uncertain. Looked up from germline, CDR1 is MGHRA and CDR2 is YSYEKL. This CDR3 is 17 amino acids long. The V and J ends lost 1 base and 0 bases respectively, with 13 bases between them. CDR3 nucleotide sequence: TGCGCCAGCAGCCAAGTTGATATGGGATTTAGCAATCAGCCCCAGCATTTT. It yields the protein CASSQVDMGFSNQPQHF.

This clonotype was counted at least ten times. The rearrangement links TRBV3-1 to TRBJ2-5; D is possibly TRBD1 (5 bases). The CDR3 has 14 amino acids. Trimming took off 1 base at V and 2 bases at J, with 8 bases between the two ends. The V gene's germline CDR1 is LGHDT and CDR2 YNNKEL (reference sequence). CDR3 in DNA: TGTGCCAGCAGCCAAGCCCAGGGTCAAGAGACCCAGTACTTC. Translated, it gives CASSQAQGQETQYF.

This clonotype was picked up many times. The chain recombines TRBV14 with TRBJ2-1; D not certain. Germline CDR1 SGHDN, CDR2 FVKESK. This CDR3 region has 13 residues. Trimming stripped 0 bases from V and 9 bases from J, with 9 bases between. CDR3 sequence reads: CASSQEILGEQFF. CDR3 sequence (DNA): TGTGCCAGCAGCCAAGAGATCTTAGGTGAGCAGTTCTTC. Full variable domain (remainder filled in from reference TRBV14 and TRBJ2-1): EAGVTQFPSHSVIEKGQTVTLRCDPISGHDNLYWYRRVMGKEIKFLLHFVKESKQDESGMPNNRFLAERTGGTYSTLKVQPAELEDSGVYFCASSQEILGEQFFGPGTRLTVL.

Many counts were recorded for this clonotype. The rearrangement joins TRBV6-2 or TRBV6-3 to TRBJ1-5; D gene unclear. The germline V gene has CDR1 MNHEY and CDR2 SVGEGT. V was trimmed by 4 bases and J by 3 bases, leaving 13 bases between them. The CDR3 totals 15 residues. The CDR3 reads CASSSRGRLNQPQHF. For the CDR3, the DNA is TGTGCCAGCAGTTCCCGAGGCAGGCTCAATCAGCCCCAGCATTTT.

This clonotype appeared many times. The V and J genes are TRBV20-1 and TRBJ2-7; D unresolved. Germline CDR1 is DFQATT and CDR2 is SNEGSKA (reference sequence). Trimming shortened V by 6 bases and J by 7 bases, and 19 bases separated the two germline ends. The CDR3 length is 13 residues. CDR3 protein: CSADSTDVGEQYF. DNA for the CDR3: TGCAGTGCCGATTCCACGGACGTCGGGGAGCAGTACTTC.

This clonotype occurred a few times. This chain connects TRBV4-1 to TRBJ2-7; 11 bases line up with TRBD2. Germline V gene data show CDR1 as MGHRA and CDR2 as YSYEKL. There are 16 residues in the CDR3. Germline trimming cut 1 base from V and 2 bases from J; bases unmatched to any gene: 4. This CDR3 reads CASSQGLTSGTYEQYF. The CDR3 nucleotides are TGCGCCAGCAGCCAAGGTTTGACTAGCGGGACCTACGAGCAGTACTTC.

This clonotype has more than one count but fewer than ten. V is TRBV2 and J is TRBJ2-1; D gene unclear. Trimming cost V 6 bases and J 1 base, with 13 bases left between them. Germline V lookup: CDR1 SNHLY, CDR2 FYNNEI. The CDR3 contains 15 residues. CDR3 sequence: CASSQAGASYNEQFF. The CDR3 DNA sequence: TGTGCCAGCAGCCAGGCCGGAGCTTCCTACAATGAGCAGTTCTTC.

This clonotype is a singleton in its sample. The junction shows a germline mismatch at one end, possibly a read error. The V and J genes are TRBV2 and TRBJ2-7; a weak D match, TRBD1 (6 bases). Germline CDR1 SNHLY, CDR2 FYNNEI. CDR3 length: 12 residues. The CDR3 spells CASTQGFYEQCF. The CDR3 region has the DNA TGTGCCAGTACCCAGGGGTTCTACGAGCAGTGCTTC.

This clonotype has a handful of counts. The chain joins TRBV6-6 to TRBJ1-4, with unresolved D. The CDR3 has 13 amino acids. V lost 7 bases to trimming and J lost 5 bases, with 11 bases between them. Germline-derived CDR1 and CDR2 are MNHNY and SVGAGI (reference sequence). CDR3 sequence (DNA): TGTGCCAGCACCCCGACTAGGAATGAAAAACTGTTTTTT. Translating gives CASTPTRNEKLFF.

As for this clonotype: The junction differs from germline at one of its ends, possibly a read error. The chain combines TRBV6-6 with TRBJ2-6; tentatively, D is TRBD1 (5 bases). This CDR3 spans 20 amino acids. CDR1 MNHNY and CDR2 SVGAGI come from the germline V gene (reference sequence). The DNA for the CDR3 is TGTGGCAGCAGTTTGGCGCAGGGAACACCAATTCCCTCTGGGGCCAACGTCCTGACTTTC. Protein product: CGSSLAQGTPIPSGANVLTF.

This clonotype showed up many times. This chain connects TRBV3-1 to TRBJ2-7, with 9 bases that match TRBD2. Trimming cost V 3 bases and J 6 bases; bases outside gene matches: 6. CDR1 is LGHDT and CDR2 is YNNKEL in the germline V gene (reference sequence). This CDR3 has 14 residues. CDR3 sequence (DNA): TGTGCCAGCAGCCAGGCGGGGGGGGCCGGCGAGCAGTACTTC. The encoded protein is CASSQAGGAGEQYF.

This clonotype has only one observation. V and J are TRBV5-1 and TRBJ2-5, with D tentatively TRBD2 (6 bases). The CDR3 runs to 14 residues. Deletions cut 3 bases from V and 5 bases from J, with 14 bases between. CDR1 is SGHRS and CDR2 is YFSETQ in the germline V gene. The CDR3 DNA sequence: TGCGCCAGCAGCTGGGGGACTTCGCTGGAGACCCAGTACTTC. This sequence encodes CASSWGTSLETQYF.

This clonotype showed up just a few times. The CDR3 DNA is TGTGCCAGCAGTCTGGACAGGGGGAGCTACGAGCAGTACTTC. It yields the protein CASSLDRGSYEQYF. The chain is built from TRBV6-5 and TRBJ2-7, with 10 positions matching TRBD1. J was trimmed by 3 bases and V by 5 bases; bases with no gene match: 4. This CDR3 has 14 residues. The germline gives CDR1 MNHEY, CDR2 SVGAGI.

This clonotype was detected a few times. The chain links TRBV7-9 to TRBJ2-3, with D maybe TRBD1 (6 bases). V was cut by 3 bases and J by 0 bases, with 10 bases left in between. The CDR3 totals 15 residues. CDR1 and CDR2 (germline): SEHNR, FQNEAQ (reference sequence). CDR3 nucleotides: TGTGCCAGCAGCTTTCCAGGGGACAGCACAGATACGCAGTATTTT. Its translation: CASSFPGDSTDTQYF. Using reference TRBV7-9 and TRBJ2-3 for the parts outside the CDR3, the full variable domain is DTGVSQNPRHKITKRGQNVTFRCDPISEHNRLYWYRQTLGQGPEFLTYFQNEAQLEKSRLLSDRFSAERPKGSFSTLEIQRTEQGDSAMYLCASSFPGDSTDTQYFGPGTRLTVL.

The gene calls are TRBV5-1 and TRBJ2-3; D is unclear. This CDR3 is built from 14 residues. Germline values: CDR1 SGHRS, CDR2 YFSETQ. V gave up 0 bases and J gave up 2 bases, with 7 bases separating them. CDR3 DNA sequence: TGCGCCAGCAGCTTGGAAGGGTCCACAGATACGCAGTATTTT. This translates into CASSLEGSTDTQYF.

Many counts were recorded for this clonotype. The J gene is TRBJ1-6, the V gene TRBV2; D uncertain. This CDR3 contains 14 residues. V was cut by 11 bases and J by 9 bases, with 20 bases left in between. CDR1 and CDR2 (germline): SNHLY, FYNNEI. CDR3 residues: CAGAESLDGSPLHF. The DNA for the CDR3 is TGTGCCGGCGCTGAGAGTCTGGATGGTTCACCCCTCCACTTT.

CDR3 loop: CASSPGQGGYSPLHF. The CDR3 DNA is TGTGCCAGCAGCCCGGGACAGGGCGGATACTCACCCCTCCACTTT. The chain joins TRBV27 to TRBJ1-6, with 9 bases matching TRBD1. Per germline, CDR1 MNHEY and CDR2 SMNVEV (reference sequence). V shed 6 bases and J 10 bases; nucleotides not matched to a gene: 10. The CDR3 spans 15 residues.

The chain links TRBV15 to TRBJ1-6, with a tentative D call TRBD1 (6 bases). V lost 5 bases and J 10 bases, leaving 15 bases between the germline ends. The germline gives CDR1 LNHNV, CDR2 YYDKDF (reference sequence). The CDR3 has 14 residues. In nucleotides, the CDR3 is TGTGCCACCAGCGCCCGGGGGCGTTTATCACCCCTCCACTTT. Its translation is CATSARGRLSPLHF.

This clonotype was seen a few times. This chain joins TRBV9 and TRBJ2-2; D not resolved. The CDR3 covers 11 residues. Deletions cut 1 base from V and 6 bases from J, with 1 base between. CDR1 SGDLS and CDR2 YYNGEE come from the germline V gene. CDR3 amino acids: CASSVPGELFF. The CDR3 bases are TGTGCCAGCAGCGTACCCGGGGAGCTGTTTTTT.

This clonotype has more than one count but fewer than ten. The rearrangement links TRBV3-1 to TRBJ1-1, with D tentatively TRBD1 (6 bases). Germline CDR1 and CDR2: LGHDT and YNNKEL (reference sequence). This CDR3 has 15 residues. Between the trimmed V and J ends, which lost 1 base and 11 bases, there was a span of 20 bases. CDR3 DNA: TGTGCCAGCAGCCAAGTCAGGCAGGGGCCGGTCCGGGCTTTCTTT. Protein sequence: CASSQVRQGPVRAFF.

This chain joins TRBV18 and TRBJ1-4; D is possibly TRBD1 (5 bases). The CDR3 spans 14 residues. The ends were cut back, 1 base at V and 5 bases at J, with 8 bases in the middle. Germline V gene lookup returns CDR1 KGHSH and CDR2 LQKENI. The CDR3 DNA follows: TGTGCCAGCTCACCACGGGACGGGAATGAAAAACTGTTTTTT. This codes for CASSPRDGNEKLFF.

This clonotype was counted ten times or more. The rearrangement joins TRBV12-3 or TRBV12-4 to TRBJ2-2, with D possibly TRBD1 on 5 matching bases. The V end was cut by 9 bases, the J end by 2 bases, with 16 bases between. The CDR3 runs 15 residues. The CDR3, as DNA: TGTGCCAGTCACACTACTCAGGGAAACACCGGGGAGCTGTTTTTT. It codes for CASHTTQGNTGELFF.

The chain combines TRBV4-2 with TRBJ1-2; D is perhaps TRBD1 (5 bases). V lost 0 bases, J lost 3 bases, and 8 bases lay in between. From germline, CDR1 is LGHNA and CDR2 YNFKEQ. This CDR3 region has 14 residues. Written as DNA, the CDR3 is TGTGCCAGCAGCCAAGACAGGGTCTACTATGGCTACACCTTC. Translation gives CASSQDRVYYGYTF.

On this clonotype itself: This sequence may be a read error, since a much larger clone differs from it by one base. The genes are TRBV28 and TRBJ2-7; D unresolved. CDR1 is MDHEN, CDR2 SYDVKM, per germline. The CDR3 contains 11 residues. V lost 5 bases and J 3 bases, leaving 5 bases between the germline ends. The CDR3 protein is CASSDRYEQYF. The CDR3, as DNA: TGTGCCAGCAGTGACCGCTACGAGCAGTACTTC.